This TCR beta chain emerged from a study of shared clonotypes between healthy human individuals. Across the whole study: Used for every donor were three CD4 naive, three CD4 memory, two CD8 naive and one CD8 memory plate.

Worth noting for this clone: Its antigen is not known.

Study-level results: It was observed that approximately 5% of naive CD4 clonotypes were shared across several donors.

The germline V gene encodes CDR1 SGHAT and CDR2 FQNNGV. The CDR3 totals 15 residues. Trimming took 6 bases from V and 5 from J; bases not matched to a gene: 11. Profiled with immunoSEQ multiplex PCR; TCRdb holds only in-frame clones, not every one. The sample includes under 200,000 clones, over 80% of them seen just once. Source material: naive CD4+ T cells sorted from blood. Subset: CD45RA+ positively selected. This TCR came from a woman aged 25 to 39 in good health. The rearrangement joins TRBV11-2 to TRBJ2-7, with 9 bases matching TRBD2. CDR3 amino acids: CASSHLAGGIHEQYF. The CDR3 nucleotides are TGTGCCAGCAGTCATCTGGCGGGAGGGATCCACGAGCAGTACTTC. The variable domain in full, completed from reference TRBV11-2 and TRBJ2-7, reads EAGVAQSPRYKIIEKRQSVAFWCNPISGHATLYWYQQILGQGPKLLIQFQNNGVVDDSQLPKDRFSAERLKGVDSTLKIQPAKLEDSAVYLCASSHLAGGIHEQYFGPGTRLTVT.